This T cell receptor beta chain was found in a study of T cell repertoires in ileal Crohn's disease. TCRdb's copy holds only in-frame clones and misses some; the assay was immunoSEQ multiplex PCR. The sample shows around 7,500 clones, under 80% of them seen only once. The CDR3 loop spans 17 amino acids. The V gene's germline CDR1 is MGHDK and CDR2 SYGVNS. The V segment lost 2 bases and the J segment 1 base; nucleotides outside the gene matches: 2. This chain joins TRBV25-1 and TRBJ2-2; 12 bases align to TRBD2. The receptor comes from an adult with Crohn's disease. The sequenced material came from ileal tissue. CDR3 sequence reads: CASSETGLAGNTGELFF. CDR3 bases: TGTGCCAGCAGTGAAACGGGACTAGCGGGGAACACCGGGGAGCTGTTTTTT.